This TCR beta chain was documented in a study of Graves' ophthalmopathy and Graves' hyperthyroidism. This clonotype was counted a few times. None of the included patients had other autoimmune diseases, uncontrolled infections, pregnancy or lactation, as these led to exclusion. The PBMCs had their origin in around 9.1 ml of fresh peripheral blood. RNA transcripts were the source from which TCR beta CDR3 regions were amplified. HTBI-primed RT-PCR formed the first round, and a multiplex PCR formed the second. Each CDR3 protein gets one entry after TCRdb re-called the multiplex PCR reads with MiXCR. This sample yields about 390,000 distinct CDR3 sequences, of which 15% to 17% are seen a single time; roughly 7% belongs to the top ten. Sequenced: peripheral blood. The clonotype originates from a woman younger than 35 with stable Graves' hyperthyroidism.

The CDR3 region has the DNA TGTGCCAGCAGCCCCTCACGCGCCCACGAGCAGTACTTC. Its translation: CASSPSRAHEQYF. The chain carries TRBV3-1 and TRBJ2-7, with D uncertain. Looked up from germline, CDR1 is LGHDT and CDR2 is YNNKEL (reference sequence). This CDR3 comprises 13 residues. V was clipped by 4 bases and J by 5 bases, with 12 bases between them.